This T cell receptor (beta chain) is drawn from a study of regulatory T cells in long-lasting Graves disease. Investigators prepared the TCR beta libraries by applying iRepertoire HTBI primers and Arm-PCR of CDR3 regions. TCRdb re-derived calls from the multiplex PCR reads in MiXCR, one entry per CDR3 protein. In the table there are 550,000 or so distinct CDR3 sequences, 12% of which are singletons. Time point here: newly diagnosed GD, antithyroid drugs for less than 3 months. Researchers made the TCR library from RNA that was extracted from PBMCs. Tubes containing EDTA received about 10 milliliters of drawn peripheral blood. This clonotype was seen a handful of times. The sample was also reused in another study, on T cells in Graves' hyperthyroidism and ophthalmopathy.

The source of this sequence is a woman in her thirties with Graves disease. The input for sequencing was peripheral blood mononuclear cells (PBMCs), taken at new diagnosis, from a patient treated with antithyroid drugs.

CDR3: CAWGQVFLSYEQYF. The CDR3 DNA sequence: TGTGCCTGGGGACAAGTTTTTCTCTCCTACGAGCAGTACTTC. The chain combines TRBV30 with TRBJ2-7, with D maybe TRBD1 (5 bases). V lost 5 bases and J 0 bases, leaving 14 bases between the germline ends. This CDR3 is 14 amino acids long. Germline values: CDR1 GTSNPN, CDR2 SVGIG (reference sequence).